This T cell receptor (beta chain) was found in a study of T cell repertoires in aging, cancer and after chemotherapy. Study information: The full dataset contained 7 million to 9.5 million TCR reads. Notes on the study in general: Median generation probability rose over the chemotherapy interval in each cancer cohort, suggesting rebound thymic output.

Peripheral blood genomic DNA, not sorted cells or RNA, was the template. Rearranged V-D-J TRB sequences were amplified with a mixed TRB-A/B primer pool. One entry per CDR3 protein, called by TCRdb with MiXCR from the multiplex PCR reads. The table has about 980 distinct CDR3 sequences, around a quarter seen once. In its sample, this clonotype ranks as large. Its antigen is not identified. V dropped 5 bases and J dropped 5 bases, with 28 bases sitting between them. Per germline, CDR1 MNHNS and CDR2 SASEGT. The CDR3 runs 18 residues. The sequencing input was blood. This receptor was taken from a human donor with a solid tumor. The chain is built from TRBV6-1 and TRBJ2-7, with D perhaps TRBD1 (6 bases). CDR3 bases: TGTGCCAGCAGTCCACGAGAAGCTACAGGGTCTATCGTCAACGAGCAGTACTTC. Translating it yields CASSPREATGSIVNEQYF.